This T cell receptor (beta chain) stems from a study of cytomegalovirus exposure and HLA in healthy donors. Study-wide context: Unique TCR beta sequences numbering 95 million to 130 million came from some 200 million T cells in an earlier analysis.

As regards this clone: Its matching antigen is unknown.

General study findings and limits: A missense variant in DCLRE1C was later tied to TCR beta V- and J-gene trimming.

The CDR3 contains 17 residues. CDR1 is KGHSH and CDR2 is LQKENI in the germline V gene. Trimming at V came to 1 base and at J to 4 bases, leaving 11 bases not matched to a gene. Primers: 60 Vbeta forward and 13 Jbeta reverse. Method: immunoSEQ multiplex PCR; TCRdb's copy keeps in-frame clones and lacks some. The sample holds under 150,000 clones, around 73% seen once. Nominal health characterized the donors when sampled, though unrecorded immune exposures were likely. Material: PBMCs. This sequence originates from a human donor in good health. The chain combines TRBV18 with TRBJ1-2; 8 bases agree with TRBD1. The CDR3 sequence is CASSPRKTGADFYGYTF. CDR3 DNA: TGTGCCAGCTCACCACGAAAGACAGGGGCCGACTTCTATGGCTACACCTTC.